These 14 T cell receptor beta chains came from one sample sequenced in a study of T cells in Graves' hyperthyroidism and ophthalmopathy. TCR beta CDR3 sequences were amplified from RNA transcripts. RT-PCR in the first round (using the HTBI primer set) targeted the TCR CDR3. TCRdb called the multiplex PCR reads again in MiXCR, with one record for every CDR3 protein. The data contain more than 300,000 distinct CDR3 sequences, about 18% of them singletons. Sequencing input: blood. The origin of the receptors is a man aged 18-30 years with Graves' ophthalmopathy.

The chain uses TRBV20-1 and TRBJ2-5; D is undetermined. This CDR3 region has 14 residues. Germline CDR1 reads DFQATT; CDR2 reads SNEGSKA (reference sequence). V dropped 6 bases and J dropped 3 bases, with 17 bases sitting between them. The DNA for the CDR3 is TGCAGTGCCCAGAAGATCGGGCCTAAAGAGACCCAGTACTTC. Amino acid sequence: CSAQKIGPKETQYF.

There are a few counts of this clonotype. The chain recombines TRBV12-3 or TRBV12-4 with TRBJ2-1; D is ambiguous. The CDR3 extends over 16 amino acids. V lost 2 bases to trimming and J lost 0 bases, with 11 bases between them. The CDR3 bases are TGTGCCAGCAGTTTAAGGGCGAGGAGCTCCTACAATGAGCAGTTCTTC. Translation gives CASSLRARSSYNEQFF.

The gene calls are TRBV10-3 and TRBJ1-2; 9 bases align to TRBD1. The CDR3 consists of 16 residues. Germline values: CDR1 ENHRY, CDR2 SYGVKD. V gave up 5 bases and J gave up 6 bases; unmatched junction bases: 13. The CDR3 region is CAISLPVTQGANGYTF. The CDR3 DNA follows: TGTGCCATCAGTCTACCAGTGACACAGGGGGCCAATGGCTACACCTTC.

The rearrangement uses TRBV7-6 and TRBJ2-1, with 12 positions matching TRBD2. The CDR3 loop spans 15 amino acids. J was trimmed by 6 bases and V by 3 bases; bases with no gene match: 3. CDR1 and CDR2 (germline): SGHVS, FNYEAQ. CDR3 coding DNA: TGTGCCAGCAGCTTCCTAGCGGGGGGGCTCAATGAGCAGTTCTTC. Its protein product is CASSFLAGGLNEQFF.

This clonotype was counted ten times or more. The chain employs TRBV6-5 and TRBJ1-1; D ambiguous. The CDR3 totals 14 residues. Germline CDR1 reads MNHEY; CDR2 reads SVGAGI. The V end was cut by 0 bases, the J end by 5 bases, with 10 bases between. The CDR3 nucleotides are TGTGCCAGCAGTTACTCGATTAGGGATACTGAAGCTTTCTTT. Translation gives CASSYSIRDTEAFF.

The gene calls are TRBV4-1 and TRBJ2-3, with D tentatively TRBD1 (5 bases). CDR1 is MGHRA, CDR2 YSYEKL, per germline. This CDR3 has 16 amino acids. V was shortened by 4 bases and J by 3 bases, with 17 bases between the two germline ends. CDR3 DNA: TGCGCCAGCAGCCTAAGGACATGGTCACAGACAGATACGCAGTATTTT. Its translation: CASSLRTWSQTDTQYF.

This clonotype was found many times. The chain links TRBV6-1 to TRBJ1-2; D is uncertain. Trimming pared 2 bases from V and 12 bases from J, leaving 31 bases between. The CDR3 extends over 18 amino acids. CDR1 is MNHNS and CDR2 is SASEGT in the germline V gene. CDR3 residues: CASSELGAGMGSRRRDTF. The CDR3 DNA reads TGTGCCAGCAGTGAACTGGGAGCAGGCATGGGCAGCCGCCGACGCGACACCTTC.

V is TRBV7-2 and J is TRBJ2-7; 9 bases are shared with TRBD1. CDR3 length equals 14 residues. The junction had 7 bases not matched to a gene; V was cut back by 5 bases and J by 5 bases. In germline, CDR1 is SGHTA, CDR2 FQGNSA. CDR3 in amino acids: CASSQGQGTHEQYF. The CDR3 DNA reads as TGTGCCAGCAGCCAAGGACAGGGGACCCACGAGCAGTACTTC.

V gene TRBV5-6 combines with J gene TRBJ1-2; 11 nucleotides line up with TRBD1. The V and J ends lost 3 bases and 2 bases, in that order; junction bases with no gene match: 6. Germline V CDR1 and CDR2: SGHDT, YYEEEE. The CDR3 length is 16 residues. CDR3 nucleotide sequence: TGTGCCAGCAGCTCGGGACAGGGGGTCGGGAACTATGGCTACACCTTC. It translates to CASSSGQGVGNYGYTF.

This clonotype has ten or more counts. The chain recombines TRBV3-1 with TRBJ1-4; unclear D gene. There are 17 residues in the CDR3. The germline CDR1 and CDR2 sequences are LGHDT and YNNKEL (reference sequence). V shed 0 bases and J shed 7 bases, with 18 bases lying between them. CDR3 amino acids: CASSQDIPLVIAEKLFF. CDR3 in DNA: TGTGCCAGCAGCCAAGATATCCCCCTGGTTATTGCTGAAAAACTGTTTTTT.

In its sample, this clonotype was seen many times. V gene TRBV3-1 combines with J gene TRBJ1-5; D remains unclear. Deletions cut 0 bases from V and 5 bases from J, with 5 bases between. Per the germline V gene, CDR1 is LGHDT and CDR2 is YNNKEL (reference sequence). The CDR3 has 13 residues. The CDR3 here is CASSQENHQPQHF. Here the CDR3 DNA reads TGTGCCAGCAGCCAAGAAAACCATCAGCCCCAGCATTTT.

This clonotype appeared many times. The J gene is TRBJ1-3, the V gene TRBV11-2; D is undetermined. Germline CDR1 SGHAT, CDR2 FQNNGV. The CDR3 totals 14 residues. The V end lost 0 bases, the J end lost 4 bases, and 7 bases lay between the germline ends. DNA of the CDR3: TGTGCCAGCAGCTTAGAAGCGGCCGGAAACACCATATATTTT. Encoded protein: CASSLEAAGNTIYF.

This clonotype has more than one count but fewer than ten. V is TRBV5-1 and J is TRBJ1-2; D perhaps matches TRBD1 (5 bases). Germline V gene data show CDR1 as SGHRS and CDR2 as YFSETQ. CDR3 length equals 13 residues. Trimming shortened V by 2 bases and J by 7 bases, and 12 bases separated the two germline ends. The CDR3 is CASSFGAPFGYTF. CDR3 nucleotide sequence: TGCGCCAGCAGCTTTGGGGCACCATTTGGCTACACCTTC.

This sequence joins TRBV9 and TRBJ2-2, with 10 nucleotides matching TRBD2. The ends lost 2 bases at V and 6 bases at J; junction bases unmatched: 7. The CDR3 sequence is 16 residues long. The V gene's germline CDR1 is SGDLS and CDR2 YYNGEE. The CDR3 sequence is CASSVFQRGGAGELFF. In nucleotides, the CDR3 is TGTGCCAGCAGCGTCTTCCAGCGGGGGGGGGCCGGGGAGCTGTTTTTT.